The 32 T cell receptor beta chains below come from one sample, sequenced in a study of beta chain features in type 1 diabetes. Investigators reverse transcribed all isolated RNA, so they sequenced expressed TCRB transcripts. The protocol was immunoSEQ multiplex PCR, while the TCRdb copy is restricted to in-frame clones and leaves out a portion. The sample lists hundreds of thousands of clones; 11% to 15% were seen once. Sequenced material: central memory CD4+ T cells from blood. The receptors stem from a man under 40 in good health.

This clone appeared a few times. V is TRBV6-5 and J is TRBJ2-7, with TRBD1 matching 7 bases. This CDR3 contains 13 residues. The trim removed 6 bases at V and 3 bases at J, leaving 5 bases unmatched. The germline V gene has CDR1 MNHEY and CDR2 SVGAGI. The CDR3 region is CASSQNRGYEQYV. As DNA, the CDR3 is TGTGCCAGCAGCCAAAACAGGGGCTACGAGCAGTACGTC.

The V and J genes are TRBV5-6 and TRBJ1-2; D possibly corresponds to TRBD1 (6 bases). Germline V lookup: CDR1 SGHDT, CDR2 YYEEEE. CDR3 length: 14 residues. V was pared by 2 bases and J by 1 base, with 9 bases between. The CDR3 sequence: CASSFPGDNYGYTF. The CDR3 coding sequence is TGTGCCAGCAGCTTTCCAGGGGATAACTATGGCTACACCTTC.

In its sample, this clone was seen a few times. This chain joins TRBV6-6 and TRBJ2-4, with D perhaps TRBD2 (6 bases). Trimming took off 2 bases at V and 1 base at J, with 12 bases between the two ends. The germline V gene encodes CDR1 MNHNY and CDR2 SVGAGI (reference sequence). This CDR3 has 16 residues. The CDR3 region is CASSYRAGSAKNIQYF. The DNA of the CDR3 is TGTGCCAGCAGTTACAGGGCGGGGTCGGCCAAAAACATTCAGTACTTC.

This clone has just a few counts. The chain has TRBV11-2 and TRBJ2-7, with 9 bases lining up with TRBD2. Germline assignment: CDR1 SGHAT and CDR2 FQNNGV. V was clipped by 5 bases and J by 6 bases; unmatched bases: 8. This CDR3 has 14 amino acids. CDR3 bases: TGTGCCAGCAGCCAGCCGGGACTAGCACGCGAGCAGTACTTC. This encodes CASSQPGLAREQYF.

The table lists this clone with a few counts. This CDR3 is CASSQTGVANVLTF. The DNA of the CDR3 is TGTGCCAGCAGTCAGACAGGGGTGGCCAACGTCCTGACTTTC. The V call is TRBV6-5, the J call TRBJ2-6; TRBD1 matches 8 bases. The CDR3 has 14 residues. Trimming cost V 5 bases and J 6 bases; bases outside gene matches: 3. Germline CDR1 is MNHEY and CDR2 is SVGAGI.

This clone was observed a few times. The chain carries TRBV6-1 and TRBJ1-5; perhaps TRBD1 as D (6 bases). The CDR3 is 15 amino acids. Trimming cost V 1 base and J 7 bases, with 14 bases left between them. CDR1 is MNHNS, CDR2 SASEGT, per germline. CDR3 in amino acids: CASSEVGGAGQPQHF. CDR3 sequence (DNA): TGTGCCAGCAGTGAAGTTGGGGGGGCAGGGCAGCCCCAGCATTTT.

There are many counts of this clone. The CDR3 bases are TGTGCCATCGGACAGGCGAACGGGGAGCTGTTTTTT. Translation gives CAIGQANGELFF. V usage is TRBV10-3 and J usage is TRBJ2-2; 7 bases are shared with TRBD1. V shed 8 bases, J shed 7 bases, and the junction held 4 bases outside the gene matches. The CDR3 runs 12 residues. CDR1 is ENHRY, CDR2 SYGVKD, per germline.

The V and J genes are TRBV9 and TRBJ2-3; 12 bases line up with TRBD2. Per the germline V gene, CDR1 is SGDLS and CDR2 is YYNGEE. The trim removed 0 bases at V and 0 bases at J, leaving 2 bases unmatched. This CDR3 contains 17 residues. CDR3 coding DNA: TGTGCCAGCAGCGTAGCGACTAGCGGGAGTAGCACAGATACGCAGTATTTT. It yields the protein CASSVATSGSSTDTQYF.

Details on this clone: Other DNA sequences of this sample code for an identical CDR3. J is TRBJ2-5 and V is TRBV5-1, with D hard to call. Germline V gives CDR1 SGHRS, CDR2 YFSETQ. This CDR3 has 14 amino acids. V was cut by 0 bases and J by 1 base, with 7 bases left in between. The CDR3 is CASSLVTIQETQYF. DNA of the CDR3: TGCGCCAGCAGCTTGGTTACTATCCAAGAGACCCAGTACTTC.

This sequence joins TRBV13 and TRBJ2-3; D gene unclear. Trimming removed 2 bases from V and 0 bases from J, with 9 bases in between. From germline, CDR1 is PRHDT and CDR2 FYEKMQ (reference sequence). The CDR3 runs 15 residues. CDR3 residues: CASSLQAGSTDTQYF. CDR3 coding DNA: TGTGCCAGCAGCTTACAGGCAGGTAGCACAGATACGCAGTATTTT.

This clone was seen ten or more times. The chain joins TRBV18 to TRBJ1-4, with D perhaps TRBD1 (5 bases). Looked up from germline, CDR1 is KGHSH and CDR2 is LQKENI. V dropped 4 bases and J dropped 8 bases, with 14 bases sitting between them. The CDR3 sequence is 14 residues long. CDR3 DNA: TGTGCCAGCTCACGAGGGCGAGGGGCAGAAAAACTGTTTTTT. Its protein is CASSRGRGAEKLFF. Supplemented by reference TRBV18 and TRBJ1-4, the full variable domain reads NAGVMQNPRHLVRRRGQEARLRCSPMKGHSHVYWYRQLPEEGLKFMVYLQKENIIDESGMPKERFSAEFPKEGPSILRIQQVVRGDSAAYFCASSRGRGAEKLFFGSGTQLSVL.

The chain carries TRBV9 and TRBJ2-3; 8 nucleotides line up with TRBD2. The length of the CDR3 is 15 residues. V dropped 0 bases and J dropped 1; count of bases not matched to a gene: 1. Germline loops: CDR1 SGDLS, CDR2 YYNGEE. CDR3 DNA: TGTGCCAGCAGCGTAGTTAGCGGGGGCACAGATACGCAGTATTTT. It translates to CASSVVSGGTDTQYF.

This clone came up once. The genes are TRBV11-2 and TRBJ2-2; D remains ambiguous. Trimming left V 0 bases short and J 6 bases short, with 8 bases between. CDR1 SGHAT and CDR2 FQNNGV come from the germline V gene. This CDR3 is 14 amino acids long. CDR3 sequence reads: CASSLEFDPGELFF. For the CDR3, the DNA is TGTGCCAGCAGCTTAGAATTCGATCCCGGGGAGCTGTTTTTT.

V gene TRBV7-8 combines with J gene TRBJ2-7, with TRBD2 matching over 9 bases. CDR1 and CDR2 from the germline V gene are SGHVS and FQNEAQ. After removal of 2 bases from V and 9 bases from J, the junction contained 11 bases not matched to a gene. CDR3 length: 15 residues. CDR3 region: CASSLSVAGGPGQYV. The DNA for the CDR3 is TGTGCCAGCAGCTTATCGGTCGCGGGAGGGCCGGGGCAGTACGTC.

The rearrangement links TRBV19 to TRBJ2-5; D tentatively reads TRBD1 or TRBD2 (5 bases each). Trimming took off 7 bases at V and 5 bases at J, with 20 bases between the two ends. The germline V gene encodes CDR1 LNHDA and CDR2 SQIVND (reference sequence). The CDR3 runs 15 residues. The CDR3 region has the DNA TGTGCCAGTAAGACGGCCGGGACGACGATGGAGACCCAGTACTTC. Protein product: CASKTAGTTMETQYF.

Notes on this clone: Other DNA sequences in the sample encode the same CDR3. The chain is built from TRBV25-1 and TRBJ1-1; weak D call: TRBD1 (6 bases). The V end lost 4 bases, the J end lost 1 base, and 13 bases lay between the germline ends. The CDR3 contains 15 residues. Germline V lookup: CDR1 MGHDK, CDR2 SYGVNS. CDR3 coding DNA: TGTGCCAGCAGTGGATTGACAGGAAAGAACACTGAAGCTTTCTTT. It encodes CASSGLTGKNTEAFF.

The J gene is TRBJ1-2, the V gene TRBV7-3, with a tentative D call TRBD1 (5 bases). V lost 1 base and J lost 3, with 9 bases in between. The CDR3 sequence is 14 residues long. Looked up from germline, CDR1 is SGHTA and CDR2 is FQGTGA. This chain's CDR3 is CASSLNGADYGYTF. Here the CDR3 DNA reads TGTGCCAGCAGCTTAAACGGGGCGGACTATGGCTACACCTTC. The full variable domain, its missing parts supplied by reference TRBV7-3 and TRBJ1-2, is GAGVSQTPSNKVTEKGKYVELRCDPISGHTALYWYRQSLGQGPEFLIYFQGTGAADDSGLPNDRFFAVRPEGSVSTLKIQRTERGDSAVYLCASSLNGADYGYTFGSGTRLTVV.

V gene TRBV2 combines with J gene TRBJ2-2, with a tentative D call TRBD2 (6 bases). The CDR3 loop spans 17 amino acids. V dropped 4 bases and J dropped 1 base, with 16 bases sitting between them. Germline V lookup: CDR1 SNHLY, CDR2 FYNNEI. The CDR3 spells CASSGLRDRRNTGELFF. Written as DNA, the CDR3 is TGTGCCAGCAGTGGATTGCGGGACCGACGGAACACCGGGGAGCTGTTTTTT.

The chain has TRBV14 and TRBJ2-1; D uncertain. The germline V gene has CDR1 SGHDN and CDR2 FVKESK. The V gene lost 1 base and the J gene lost 4 bases, with 8 bases spanning the gap. CDR3 length equals 14 residues. CDR3 protein: CASSQAGSYNEQFF. The CDR3 DNA reads TGTGCCAGCAGCCAAGCCGGGTCGTACAATGAGCAGTTCTTC.

This clone was counted only a few times. In the same sample, other DNA sequences code for this CDR3. The chain has TRBV5-1 and TRBJ1-1, with D hard to call. The CDR3 spans 13 residues. The germline V gene encodes CDR1 SGHRS and CDR2 YFSETQ. V was cut by 0 bases and J by 2 bases, with 5 bases left in between. The CDR3 DNA follows: TGCGCCAGCAGCTTGGACAGAAACACTGAAGCTTTCTTT. It specifies CASSLDRNTEAFF.

This clone was seen more than once but under ten times. V usage is TRBV5-1 and J usage is TRBJ2-2; 9 nucleotides agree with TRBD2. CDR1 SGHRS and CDR2 YFSETQ come from the germline V gene. CDR3 length: 16 residues. Trimming removed 4 bases from V and 0 bases from J; junction bases left unmatched: 4. The CDR3 loop reads CASSGSGGPNTGELFF. In DNA form, the CDR3 reads TGCGCCAGCAGCGGTAGCGGGGGCCCGAACACCGGGGAGCTGTTTTTT.

The chain links TRBV11-2 to TRBJ1-4; 12 bases agree with TRBD1. This CDR3 comprises 15 residues. J was trimmed by 5 bases and V by 4 bases; bases with no gene match: 2. Germline V CDR1 and CDR2: SGHAT, FQNNGV. The CDR3 DNA follows: TGTGCCAGCAGCTGGGACAGGGGGCAAAATGAAAAACTGTTTTTT. It specifies CASSWDRGQNEKLFF. The variable domain in full, with the rest retrieved from reference TRBV11-2 and TRBJ1-4, is EAGVAQSPRYKIIEKRQSVAFWCNPISGHATLYWYQQILGQGPKLLIQFQNNGVVDDSQLPKDRFSAERLKGVDSTLKIQPAKLEDSAVYLCASSWDRGQNEKLFFGSGTQLSVL.

A few counts support this clone. The chain links TRBV5-1 to TRBJ2-1; a weak D match, TRBD2 (5 bases). The ends were cut back, 1 base at V and 7 bases at J, with 9 bases in the middle. Germline loops: CDR1 SGHRS, CDR2 YFSETQ. The CDR3 covers 13 residues. CDR3 sequence reads: CASSLIPGNEQFF. The CDR3 nucleotides read TGCGCCAGCAGCTTGATCCCGGGGAATGAGCAGTTCTTC.

This clone was observed a handful of times. One end of the junction varies from germline; a read error may be responsible. The chain combines TRBV6-1 with TRBJ2-5, with 10 bases lining up with TRBD2. The germline CDR1 and CDR2 sequences are MNHNS and SASEGT. This CDR3 spans 15 amino acids. The CDR3 region is CAISGLAGVGETQYF. The DNA for the CDR3 is TGTGCCATCAGTGGGCTAGCGGGAGTAGGAGAGACCCAGTACTTC.

This clone was counted only a few times. The V gene is TRBV1, the J gene TRBJ2-7; the D call TRBD2 from the table was never checked on the DNA. TRBV1 is designated a pseudogene. The CDR3 extends over 15 amino acids. The CDR3 region is CTSSFLAGVSYEQYV. CDR3 sequence (DNA): TGCACCAGCAGCTTCTTAGCGGGAGTTAGCTACGAGCAGTACGTC.

This clone has just a few counts. Different DNA sequences within this sample yield the same CDR3. This chain links TRBV5-4 with TRBJ1-1; D gene ambiguous. Germline assignment: CDR1 SGHNT and CDR2 YYREEE (reference sequence). The CDR3 runs to 13 residues. The V end lost 2 bases, the J end lost 4 bases, and 9 bases lay between the germline ends. The CDR3, as DNA: TGTGCCAGCAGCTTAGGTGCGGGCACTGAAGCTTTCTTT. It codes for CASSLGAGTEAFF.

This clone was counted a few times. The rearrangement joins TRBV5-6 to TRBJ2-3; tentatively, D is TRBD2 (5 bases). V lost 0 bases and J 4 bases, leaving 12 bases between the germline ends. The length of the CDR3 is 15 residues. Germline CDR1 reads SGHDT; CDR2 reads YYEEEE. CDR3 amino acids: CASSLDPSTPDTQYF. The CDR3 DNA is TGTGCCAGCAGCTTGGATCCTAGCACCCCAGATACGCAGTATTTT.

The table lists this clone with a few counts. This chain links TRBV27 with TRBJ2-1, with D possibly matching TRBD1 (6 bases). Germline V gives CDR1 MNHEY, CDR2 SMNVEV (reference sequence). V lost 2 bases and J lost 8, with 16 bases in between. This CDR3 region has 15 residues. CDR3 sequence reads: CASSLTGNDYDEQFF. DNA for the CDR3: TGTGCCAGCAGTTTAACAGGGAATGATTACGATGAGCAGTTCTTC.

The table lists this clone with a few counts. A read error may produce the germline difference seen at one junction end. The J gene is TRBJ2-4, the V gene TRBV11-2; possibly TRBD1 for D (5 bases). This CDR3 region has 15 residues. Germline CDR1 is SGHAT and CDR2 is FQNNGV. DNA of the CDR3: TGCGCCAGCAGCCAAGATCCTGGGCAGGGCCTTCTTCAGTACTTC. It encodes CASSQDPGQGLLQYF.

This clone has only a few counts. V usage is TRBV2 and J usage is TRBJ1-1; D call uncertain. The CDR3 spans 13 residues. V was clipped by 8 bases and J by 1 base, with 11 bases between them. The germline CDR1 and CDR2 sequences are SNHLY and FYNNEI. The CDR3 bases are TGTGCCAGCGCACAACAGTGGAACACTGAAGCTTTCTTT. As protein: CASAQQWNTEAFF.

The chain recombines TRBV29-1 with TRBJ2-3; TRBD2 matches 9 bases. Trimming took 5 bases from V and 2 from J; bases not matched to a gene: 5. The CDR3 contains 14 residues. Germline V gene sequence: CDR1 SQVTM, CDR2 ANQGSEA. In DNA, the CDR3 is TGCAGCGTTCAAGCGGGGGGTCTCACAGATACGCAGTATTTT. Translated, it gives CSVQAGGLTDTQYF.

This clone was seen only a few times. This sample includes further DNA sequences coding for the same CDR3. The rearrangement joins TRBV5-4 to TRBJ1-1; D perhaps matches TRBD1 (6 bases). V gave up 2 bases and J gave up 3 bases, with 8 bases separating them. This CDR3 has 13 amino acids. Germline V gene data show CDR1 as SGHNT and CDR2 as YYREEE (reference sequence). The CDR3: CASSLGGDTEAFF. The CDR3 coding sequence is TGTGCCAGCAGCTTAGGGGGGGACACTGAAGCTTTCTTT. The full variable domain, in which reference TRBV5-4 and TRBJ1-1 provide the parts outside the CDR3, is ETGVTQSPTHLIKTRGQQVTLRCSSQSGHNTVSWYQQALGQGPQFIFQYYREEENGRGNFPPRFSGLQFPNYSSELNVNALELDDSALYLCASSLGGDTEAFFGQGTRLTVV.